The clone carrying this T cell receptor beta chain was observed a few times. CDR1 and CDR2 (germline): SGHNT, YYREEE (reference sequence). CDR3 length: 14 amino acids. Trimming shortened V by 0 bases and J by 6 bases, and 13 bases separated the two germline ends. The data belong to a study of blood T cell repertoires in COVID-19. Study-wide background: Samples of COVID-19 (acute and convalescent) were obtained from the United States, Italy and Spain. T cells, B-cell-depleted T cells, or PBMCs supplied cDNA or gDNA.

Clones were read by immunoSEQ multiplex PCR, and TCRdb kept only the in-frame ones, dropping some. The sample records 400,000 or so clones, about 90% being singletons. Sequences were obtained from peripheral blood. The TCR comes from a man aged 18 to 29 with COVID-19, enrolled during active disease. The gene calls are TRBV5-4 and TRBJ2-7; D is uncertain. This CDR3 is CASSLAGTGVEQYF. CDR3 DNA: TGTGCCAGCAGCTTGGCGGGTACCGGAGTCGAGCAGTACTTC.